This T cell receptor (beta chain) was recovered during a study of T cell responses to AZD1222 COVID-19 vaccine. Regarding the study as a whole: AZD1222 recipients seropositive at baseline numbered only 5 to 7. It was only after the peak T cell response that any repertoires were sampled. Donors were chiefly white British, with a greater number of females, and clonal diversity was perhaps underestimated.

As concerns this clone: The target antigen is unknown.

Measured with immunoSEQ multiplex PCR; TCRdb has only the in-frame clones, and not every one. The repertoire holds about 120,000 clones, with 85% to 90% as singletons. Germline V gene data show CDR1 as SEHNR and CDR2 as FQNEAQ (reference sequence). The V end was cut by 7 bases, the J end by 8 bases, with 24 bases between. This CDR3 spans 16 amino acids. Pooled samples include second doses given at about 4 or 12 weeks. The specimen comprised peripheral blood, sampled 28 days after the second AZD1222 dose. This clonotype originated in an adult who received the AZD1222 COVID-19 vaccine. The chain has TRBV7-9 and TRBJ2-4; D remains unclear. The CDR3 region has the DNA TGTGCCAGCACCAAAACTGTAGGGTTTGGGTTGGACATTCAGTACTTC. Its translation: CASTKTVGFGLDIQYF.